The clone carrying this T cell receptor beta chain was counted only a few times. Its antigen is currently unknown. The sample belongs to a study of cytomegalovirus exposure and HLA in healthy donors. Overall study: Most donors, 70% to 85% of around 400 genotyped, fell in the Caucasian-associated ancestry cluster.

Primers: 60 Vbeta forward and 13 Jbeta reverse. TCRdb keeps only in-frame clones here, not all; method: immunoSEQ multiplex PCR. Counted here are some 100,000 clones, 65% to 85% occurring once; the ten biggest clones make up about 2.1%. Whole-study results and caveats: Earlier analysis yielded a pattern in which most TCR beta V segments were productive about 90% or about 30% of the time.

The germline V and J ends were trimmed by 2 bases and 5 bases, with 7 bases remaining between them. Germline-derived CDR1 and CDR2 are MNHNS and SASEGT. The CDR3 consists of 13 residues. Sequencing used PBMCs. The clonotype comes from a young man in good health and CMV-seronegative. J is TRBJ1-5 and V is TRBV6-1; no firm D call. The CDR3 here is CASSELRDQPQHF. CDR3 in DNA: TGTGCCAGCAGTGAACTGAGGGATCAGCCCCAGCATTTT.